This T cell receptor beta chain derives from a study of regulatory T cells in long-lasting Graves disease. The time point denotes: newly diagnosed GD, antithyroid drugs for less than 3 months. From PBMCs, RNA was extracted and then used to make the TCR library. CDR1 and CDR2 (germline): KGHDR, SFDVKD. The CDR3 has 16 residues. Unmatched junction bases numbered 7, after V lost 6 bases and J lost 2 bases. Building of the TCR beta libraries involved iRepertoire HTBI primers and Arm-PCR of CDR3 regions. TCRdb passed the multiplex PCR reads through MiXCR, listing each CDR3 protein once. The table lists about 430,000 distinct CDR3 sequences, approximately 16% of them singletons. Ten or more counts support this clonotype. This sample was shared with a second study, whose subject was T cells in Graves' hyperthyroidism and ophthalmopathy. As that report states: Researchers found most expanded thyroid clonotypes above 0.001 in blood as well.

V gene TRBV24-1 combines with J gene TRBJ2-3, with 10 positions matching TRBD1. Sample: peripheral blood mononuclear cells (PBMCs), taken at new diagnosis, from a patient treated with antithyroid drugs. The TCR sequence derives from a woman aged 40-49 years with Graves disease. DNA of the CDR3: TGTGCCACCAGTTTGGGACAGGGGATAGTCACAGATACGCAGTATTTT. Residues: CATSLGQGIVTDTQYF.